The 20 T cell receptor beta chains in this list originate from one sample, sequenced in a study of blood T cell repertoires in COVID-19. TCRdb keeps only in-frame clones here, not all; method: immunoSEQ multiplex PCR. Of some 260,000 clones listed, approximately 79% were seen once; the top ten hold roughly 4%. Sequences were obtained from peripheral blood. The origin of the receptors is a woman in her thirties or forties with active or convalescent COVID-19.

The V gene is TRBV5-5, the J gene TRBJ1-1; a weak D match, TRBD1 (6 bases). The germline V gene has CDR1 SGHKS and CDR2 YYEKEE (reference sequence). The CDR3 has 17 residues. The V end was cut by 1 base, the J end by 3 bases, with 19 bases between. In nucleotides, the CDR3 is TGTGCCAGCAGCTTGTTTGCACAGGGCTGGGGCCACACTGAAGCTTTCTTT. This gives the protein CASSLFAQGWGHTEAFF.

The chain has TRBV3-1 (or the pseudogene TRBV3-2) and TRBJ1-4, with D uncertain. The CDR3 loop spans 15 amino acids. The V gene lost 6 bases and the J gene lost 6 bases, with 17 bases spanning the gap. In germline, CDR1 is LGHDT, CDR2 YNNKEL (reference sequence). The CDR3 bases are TGTGCCAGCAGAGAAAGCGGGGATATGTATGAAAAACTGTTTTTT. Translating it yields CASRESGDMYEKLFF.

The rearrangement joins TRBV27 to TRBJ1-2, with D unresolved. Between the trimmed V and J ends, which lost 8 bases and 6 bases, there was a span of 7 bases. From germline, CDR1 is MNHEY and CDR2 SMNVEV (reference sequence). The CDR3 runs to 10 residues. CDR3 region: CASPLNGYTF. The CDR3 DNA reads TGTGCCAGCCCCCTTAATGGCTACACCTTC.

This rearrangement joins TRBV6-5 to TRBJ2-7; 8 bases are shared with TRBD1. Trimming at V came to 11 bases and at J to 2 bases, leaving 11 bases not matched to a gene. This CDR3 spans 14 amino acids. Germline-derived CDR1 and CDR2 are MNHEY and SVGAGI. The CDR3 bases are TGTGCCGTCCATCGCCGGGGACAGGCCTACGAGCAGTACTTC. Its protein product is CAVHRRGQAYEQYF.

CDR3 nucleotide sequence: TGTGCCAGCAGCCGGGGCGAGGTTGGAAACACCATATATTTT. This gives the protein CASSRGEVGNTIYF. This chain links TRBV3-1 (or the pseudogene TRBV3-2) with TRBJ1-3, with D possibly TRBD1 on 5 matching bases. The CDR3 is 14 amino acids. Germline lookup yields CDR1 LGHDT and CDR2 YNNKEL (reference sequence). Between the trimmed V and J ends, which lost 4 bases and 3 bases, there was a span of 10 bases.

There are a few counts of this clone. The genes are TRBV5-1 and TRBJ2-2, with 8 nucleotides matching TRBD2. Trimming took 0 bases from V and 7 from J; bases not matched to a gene: 8. The CDR3 is 16 amino acids. The V gene's germline CDR1 is SGHRS and CDR2 YFSETQ. The CDR3 coding sequence is TGCGCCAGCAGCTTGGGGACTAGCATGAAGGGCGGGGAGCTGTTTTTT. Translating gives CASSLGTSMKGGELFF.

The chain carries TRBV9 and TRBJ1-1, with D unclear. The CDR3 is made up of 14 amino acids. V was pared by 4 bases and J by 5 bases, with 15 bases between. Germline V gene lookup returns CDR1 SGDLS and CDR2 YYNGEE. The CDR3 region is CASSPEVWETEAFF. The CDR3 DNA follows: TGTGCCAGCAGCCCAGAGGTTTGGGAGACTGAAGCTTTCTTT. The full variable domain, rest sourced from reference TRBV9 and TRBJ1-1, is DSGVTQTPKHLITATGQRVTLRCSPRSGDLSVYWYQQSLDQGLQFLIQYYNGEERAKGNILERFSAQQFPDLHSELNLSSLELGDSALYFCASSPEVWETEAFFGQGTRLTVV.

The chain is built from TRBV5-1 and TRBJ1-4, with D unclear. In germline, CDR1 is SGHRS, CDR2 YFSETQ. The CDR3 sequence is 16 residues long. Trimming cost V 1 base and J 7 bases, with 17 bases left between them. In DNA form, the CDR3 reads TGCGCCAGCAGCTTGTCCGGTGCGGGAGACGGTGAAAAACTGTTTTTT. Its translation is CASSLSGAGDGEKLFF.

This clone appeared a single time. The V and J genes are TRBV5-1 and TRBJ1-1; D uncertain. The CDR3 totals 13 residues. From germline, CDR1 is SGHRS and CDR2 YFSETQ. Trimming removed 5 bases at V and 3 bases at J, with 11 bases between. CDR3 sequence: CASRSGLHTEAFF. The CDR3, as DNA: TGCGCCAGCAGATCTGGGCTTCACACTGAAGCTTTCTTT.

The gene calls are TRBV15 and TRBJ2-1; TRBD2 agrees at 7 bases. The trim removed 3 bases at V and 9 bases at J, leaving 5 bases unmatched. This CDR3 is built from 13 residues. Germline CDR1 reads LNHNV; CDR2 reads YYDKDF (reference sequence). As DNA, the CDR3 is TGTGCCACCAGCAGGCTAGCGGTTGGTGAGCAGTTCTTC. It encodes CATSRLAVGEQFF.

To note about this clone: Within the sample, other DNA sequences also encode this same CDR3. The chain employs TRBV19 and TRBJ2-3, with unresolved D. The germline V and J ends were trimmed by 3 bases and 6 bases, with 4 bases remaining between them. The CDR3 spans 11 residues. The germline CDR1 and CDR2 sequences are LNHDA and SQIVND (reference sequence). CDR3 sequence: CASSIEDTQYF. For the CDR3, the DNA is TGTGCCAGTAGTATCGAGGATACGCAGTATTTT. The full variable domain, completed using reference TRBV19 and TRBJ2-3, is DGGITQSPKYLFRKEGQNVTLSCEQNLNHDAMYWYRQDPGQGLRLIYYSQIVNDFQKGDIAEGYSVSREKKESFPLTVTSAQKNPTAFYLCASSIEDTQYFGPGTRLTVL.

The V call is TRBV5-8, the J call TRBJ2-5, with D unresolved. This CDR3 has 15 residues. Trimming removed 4 bases from V and 3 bases from J, with 16 bases in between. Germline CDR1 reads SGHTS; CDR2 reads YDEGEE. The CDR3 protein is CASSPTTTEKETQYF. The DNA of the CDR3 is TGTGCCAGCAGCCCCACTACGACCGAGAAAGAGACCCAGTACTTC.

The chain links TRBV5-1 to TRBJ1-4; 11 positions match TRBD1. Trimming at V came to 0 bases and at J to 6 bases, leaving 1 base not matched to a gene. This CDR3 contains 15 residues. Germline CDR1 is SGHRS and CDR2 is YFSETQ. This CDR3 is CASSLGTGGDEKLFF. CDR3 sequence (DNA): TGCGCCAGCAGCTTGGGGACAGGGGGCGATGAAAAACTGTTTTTT.

The chain links TRBV21-1 to TRBJ2-2; the D segment call TRBD2 is taken from the table without a DNA check. TRBV21-1 is given as a pseudogene. This CDR3 has 16 amino acids. The CDR3 here is CASSGSRMWEAGELFF. Written as DNA, the CDR3 is TGTGCCAGCAGCGGAAGCCGAATGTGGGAGGCCGGGGAGCTGTTTTTT.

The chain uses TRBV19 and TRBJ2-5, with 7 bases that match TRBD1. The CDR3 has 13 residues. Germline CDR1 is LNHDA and CDR2 is SQIVND (reference sequence). J was trimmed by 3 bases and V by 4 bases; bases with no gene match: 2. The CDR3 DNA reads TGTGCCAGTAGTACTGACAGGGAAGAGACCCAGTACTTC. Amino acids: CASSTDREETQYF. The full variable domain, with the rest looked up from reference TRBV19 and TRBJ2-5, is DGGITQSPKYLFRKEGQNVTLSCEQNLNHDAMYWYRQDPGQGLRLIYYSQIVNDFQKGDIAEGYSVSREKKESFPLTVTSAQKNPTAFYLCASSTDREETQYFGPGTRLLVL.

This clone was observed a single time. The CDR3 coding sequence is TGTGCCATCAGGAGGGGGACAGGGTCCCAATACGAGCAGTACTTC. Protein product: CAIRRGTGSQYEQYF. The chain has TRBV10-3 and TRBJ2-7; 9 bases line up with TRBD1. Per germline, CDR1 ENHRY and CDR2 SYGVKD. The CDR3 runs 15 residues. After removal of 6 bases from V and 4 bases from J, the junction contained 10 bases not matched to a gene.

The chain combines TRBV28 with TRBJ2-3; D unresolved. The germline gives CDR1 MDHEN, CDR2 SYDVKM. With 1 base removed from V and 0 bases from J, the gap between germline ends came to 14 bases. CDR3 size: 17 residues. The CDR3 is CASSLFPPGSSTDTQYF. CDR3 nucleotides: TGTGCCAGCAGTTTATTCCCTCCAGGCTCCAGCACAGATACGCAGTATTTT. Drawing the rest from reference TRBV28 and TRBJ2-3, the complete variable domain is DVKVTQSSRYLVKRTGEKVFLECVQDMDHENMFWYRQDPGLGLRLIYFSYDVKMKEKGDIPEGYSVSREKKERFSLILESASTNQTSMYLCASSLFPPGSSTDTQYFGPGTRLTVL.

This clone was seen a single time. The rearrangement uses TRBV30 and TRBJ1-4; D is uncertain. The germline gives CDR1 GTSNPN, CDR2 SVGIG (reference sequence). The CDR3 contains 15 residues. The ends were cut back, 5 bases at V and 3 bases at J, with 16 bases in the middle. The DNA of the CDR3 is TGTGCCTGGGCCCACGCGGGAAGATCTAATGAAAAACTGTTTTTT. Residues: CAWAHAGRSNEKLFF.

V is TRBV2 and J is TRBJ2-7; D possibly corresponds to TRBD2 (5 bases). The CDR3 spans 16 residues. Germline V lookup: CDR1 SNHLY, CDR2 FYNNEI. V was cut by 1 base and J by 0 bases, with 13 bases left in between. This chain's CDR3 is CASSEGGPLSSYEQYV. The CDR3, as DNA: TGTGCCAGCAGTGAAGGAGGGCCCCTCAGCTCCTACGAGCAGTACGTC.

DNA for the CDR3: TGTGCCAGCAGTTTTGGGGGGGTCTACGAGCAGTACTTC. Its translation: CASSFGGVYEQYF. The rearrangement uses TRBV12-3 or TRBV12-4 and TRBJ2-7, with TRBD2 matching over 7 bases. The CDR3 has 13 residues. Germline trimming cut 3 bases from V and 3 bases from J; bases unmatched to any gene: 2.